Reported below is one T cell receptor (beta chain). Its antigen is still unknown. Quantitative 5'-RACE with molecular barcodes generated TCR beta libraries. From the 5' RACE reads, TCRdb called clonotypes with MiXCR, one entry per CDR3 protein. The table includes some 800,000 distinct CDR3 sequences, 10% to 15% detected once. This specimen belongs to a study of CD8 T cells in ankylosing spondylitis. Germline V gives CDR1 LGHDT, CDR2 YNNKEL (reference sequence). This CDR3 spans 13 amino acids. Trimming left V 0 bases short and J 6 bases short, with 6 bases between. Study results and limitations: Seemingly distinctive of ankylosing spondylitis blood was a TCR beta motif formed by eight highly homologous variants. Reactive arthritis synovial fluid and blood previously showed some of these motif variants. Disease-linked clones reportedly concentrated significantly in matched ankylosing spondylitis synovial fluid. Peripheral blood held disease-linked clones only at relatively low frequency, and these were CD8+.

This receptor was taken from a male donor with ankylosing spondylitis. The chain links TRBV3-1 to TRBJ2-4; no firm D call. Sequenced sample: blood, either unsorted or a sorted T cell fraction (not recorded which). The CDR3 nucleotides read TGTGCCAGCAGCCAAGACGTCAGAAACATTCAGTACTTC. This encodes CASSQDVRNIQYF.